This record covers a single T cell receptor beta chain. The record originates from a study of regulatory T cells in long-lasting Graves disease. Time point defined: newly diagnosed GD, antithyroid drugs for less than 3 months. From PBMCs, RNA was extracted and then used to make the TCR library. Construction of TCR beta libraries relied on iRepertoire HTBI primers and on Arm-PCR targeting CDR3 regions. TCRdb re-derived calls from the multiplex PCR reads in MiXCR, one entry per CDR3 protein. Here the sample spans roughly 500,000 distinct CDR3 sequences, approximately 15% being singletons. CDR3 size: 12 residues. Germline V gene data show CDR1 as SQVTM and CDR2 as ANQGSEA. V gave up 6 bases and J gave up 7 bases, with 13 bases separating them. The same specimen was also included in a second study, on T cells in Graves' hyperthyroidism and ophthalmopathy. From that study: Diagnosis rested on symptoms, serum thyroxine and TRAb, thyroid ultrasound, and orbital computed tomography. Most thyroid-expanded clonotypes above 0.001 were also found in blood.

The material sequenced was peripheral blood mononuclear cells (PBMCs), taken at new diagnosis, from a patient treated with antithyroid drugs. The chain links TRBV29-1 to TRBJ2-1; D uncertain. This clonotype was obtained from a woman in her forties or fifties with Graves disease. The CDR3 nucleotides read TGCAGCGTAGAGCCGGGCTTGAATGAGCAGTTCTTC. Translating gives CSVEPGLNEQFF.